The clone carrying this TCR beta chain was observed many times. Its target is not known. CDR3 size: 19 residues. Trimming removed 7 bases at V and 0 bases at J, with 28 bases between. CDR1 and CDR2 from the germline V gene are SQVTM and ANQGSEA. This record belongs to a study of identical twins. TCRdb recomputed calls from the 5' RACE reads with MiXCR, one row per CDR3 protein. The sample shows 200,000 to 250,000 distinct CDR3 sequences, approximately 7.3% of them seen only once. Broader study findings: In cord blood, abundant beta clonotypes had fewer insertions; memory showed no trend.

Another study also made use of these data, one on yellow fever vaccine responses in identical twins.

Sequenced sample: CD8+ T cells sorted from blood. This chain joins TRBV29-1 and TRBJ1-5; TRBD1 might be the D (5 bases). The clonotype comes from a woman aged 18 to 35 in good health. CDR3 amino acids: CSETVFLDTEPYSNQPQHF. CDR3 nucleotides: TGCAGCGAGACTGTGTTTTTGGACACGGAGCCATATAGCAATCAGCCCCAGCATTTT. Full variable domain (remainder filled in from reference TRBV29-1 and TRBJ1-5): SAVISQKPSRDICQRGTSLTIQCQVDSQVTMMFWYRQQPGQSLTLIATANQGSEATYESGFVIDKFPISRPNLTFSTLTVSNMSPEDSSIYLCSETVFLDTEPYSNQPQHFGDGTRLSIL.